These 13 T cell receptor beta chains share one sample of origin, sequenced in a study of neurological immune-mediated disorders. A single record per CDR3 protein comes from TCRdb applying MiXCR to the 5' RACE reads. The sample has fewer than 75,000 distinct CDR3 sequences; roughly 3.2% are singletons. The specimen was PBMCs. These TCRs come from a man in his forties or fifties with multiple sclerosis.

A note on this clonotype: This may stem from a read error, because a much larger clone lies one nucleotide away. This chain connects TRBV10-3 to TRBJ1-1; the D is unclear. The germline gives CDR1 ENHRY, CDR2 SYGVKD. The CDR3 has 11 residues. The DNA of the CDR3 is TGTGACAGCAGGCTGAACACTGAAGCTTTCTTT. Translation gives CDSRLNTEAFF.

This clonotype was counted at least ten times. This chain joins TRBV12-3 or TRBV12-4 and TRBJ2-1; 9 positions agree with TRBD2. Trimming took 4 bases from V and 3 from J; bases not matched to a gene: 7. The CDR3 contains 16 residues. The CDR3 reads CASSSGGGARYNEQFF. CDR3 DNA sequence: TGTGCCAGCAGTTCCGGCGGGGGGGCCCGCTACAATGAGCAGTTCTTC.

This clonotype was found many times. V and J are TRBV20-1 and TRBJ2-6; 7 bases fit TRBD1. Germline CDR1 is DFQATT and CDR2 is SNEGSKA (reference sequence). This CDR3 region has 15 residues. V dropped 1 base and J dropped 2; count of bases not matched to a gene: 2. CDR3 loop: CSARVDRAGANVLTF. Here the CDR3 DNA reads TGCAGTGCTAGAGTAGACAGGGCTGGGGCCAACGTCCTGACTTTC.

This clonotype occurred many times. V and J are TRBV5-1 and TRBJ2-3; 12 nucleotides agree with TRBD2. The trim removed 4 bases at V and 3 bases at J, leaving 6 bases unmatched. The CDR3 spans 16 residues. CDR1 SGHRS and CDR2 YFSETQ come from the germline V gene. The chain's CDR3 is CASSPTSGGRTDTQYF. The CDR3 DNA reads TGCGCCAGCAGCCCTACTAGCGGGGGGCGGACAGATACGCAGTATTTT.

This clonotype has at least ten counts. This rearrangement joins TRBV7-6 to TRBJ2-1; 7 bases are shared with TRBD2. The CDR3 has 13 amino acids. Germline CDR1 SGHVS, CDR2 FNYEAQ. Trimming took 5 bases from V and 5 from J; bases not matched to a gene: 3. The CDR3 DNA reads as TGTGCCAGCAGCCCCGGGGGGAACAATGAGCAGTTCTTC. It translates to CASSPGGNNEQFF. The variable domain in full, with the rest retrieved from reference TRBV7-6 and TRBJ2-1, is GAGVSQSPRYKVTKRGQDVALRCDPISGHVSLYWYRQALGQGPEFLTYFNYEAQQDKSGLPNDRFSAERPEGSISTLTIQRTEQRDSAMYRCASSPGGNNEQFFGPGTRLTVL.

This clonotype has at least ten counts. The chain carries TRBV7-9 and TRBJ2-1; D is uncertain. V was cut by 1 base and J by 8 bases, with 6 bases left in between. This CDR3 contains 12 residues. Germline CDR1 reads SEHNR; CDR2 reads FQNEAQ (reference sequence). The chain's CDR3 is CASSLGGDEQFF. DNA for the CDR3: TGTGCCAGCAGCTTAGGTGGGGATGAGCAGTTCTTC.

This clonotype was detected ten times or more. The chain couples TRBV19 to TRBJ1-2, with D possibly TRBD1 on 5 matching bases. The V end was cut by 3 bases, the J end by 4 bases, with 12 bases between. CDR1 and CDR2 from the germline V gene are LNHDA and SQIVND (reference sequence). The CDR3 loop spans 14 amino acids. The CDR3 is CASSMAQEVYGYTF. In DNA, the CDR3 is TGTGCCAGTAGTATGGCACAGGAGGTCTATGGCTACACCTTC.

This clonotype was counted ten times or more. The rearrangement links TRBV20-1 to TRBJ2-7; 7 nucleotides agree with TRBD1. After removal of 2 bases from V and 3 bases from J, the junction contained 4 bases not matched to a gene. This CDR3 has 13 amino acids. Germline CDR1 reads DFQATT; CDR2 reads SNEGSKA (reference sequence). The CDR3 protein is CSARPGQYYEQYF. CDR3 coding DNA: TGCAGTGCTAGACCGGGACAGTACTACGAGCAGTACTTC.

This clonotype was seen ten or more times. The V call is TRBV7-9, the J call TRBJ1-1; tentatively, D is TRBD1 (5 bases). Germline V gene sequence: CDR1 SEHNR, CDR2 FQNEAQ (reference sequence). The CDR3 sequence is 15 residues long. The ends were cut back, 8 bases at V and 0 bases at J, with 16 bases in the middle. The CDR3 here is CASGLRQTVNTEAFF. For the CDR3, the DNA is TGTGCCAGCGGTCTGCGACAGACCGTGAACACTGAAGCTTTCTTT.

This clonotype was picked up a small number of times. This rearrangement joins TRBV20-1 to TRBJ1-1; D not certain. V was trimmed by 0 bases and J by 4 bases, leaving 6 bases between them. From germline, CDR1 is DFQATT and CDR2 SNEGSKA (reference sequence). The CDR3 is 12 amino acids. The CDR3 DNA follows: TGCAGTGCTAGAGAAGGGAGCACTGAAGCTTTCTTT. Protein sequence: CSAREGSTEAFF.

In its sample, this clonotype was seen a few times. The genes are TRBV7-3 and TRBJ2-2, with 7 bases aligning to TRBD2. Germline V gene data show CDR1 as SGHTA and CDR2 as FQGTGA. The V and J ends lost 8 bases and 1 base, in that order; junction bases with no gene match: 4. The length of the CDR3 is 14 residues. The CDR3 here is CASGGDRNTGELFF. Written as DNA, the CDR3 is TGTGCCAGCGGGGGGGATCGGAACACCGGGGAGCTGTTTTTT. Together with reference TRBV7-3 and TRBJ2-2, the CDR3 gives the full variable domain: GAGVSQTPSNKVTEKGKYVELRCDPISGHTALYWYRQSLGQGPEFLIYFQGTGAADDSGLPNDRFFAVRPEGSVSTLKIQRTERGDSAVYLCASGGDRNTGELFFGEGSRLTVL.

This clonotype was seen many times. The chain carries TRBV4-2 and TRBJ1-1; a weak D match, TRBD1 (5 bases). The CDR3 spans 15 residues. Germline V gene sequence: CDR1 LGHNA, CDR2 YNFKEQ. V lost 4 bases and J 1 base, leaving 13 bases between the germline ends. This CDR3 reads CASSPLWQGNTEAFF. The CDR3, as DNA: TGTGCCAGCAGCCCCCTTTGGCAGGGGAACACTGAAGCTTTCTTT.

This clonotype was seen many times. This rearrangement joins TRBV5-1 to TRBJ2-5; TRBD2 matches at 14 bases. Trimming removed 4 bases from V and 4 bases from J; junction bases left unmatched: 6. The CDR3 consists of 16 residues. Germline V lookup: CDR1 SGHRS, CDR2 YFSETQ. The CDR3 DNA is TGCGCCAGCAGCCCCGGGACTAGCGGGGGAGGAGAGACCCAGTACTTC. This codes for CASSPGTSGGGETQYF.